This TCR beta chain was documented in a study of blood T cells in healthy people across ages. Study outcomes and limitations: Diversity figures based on one million T cells were deemed too low.

A second about 7 to 12 cycle PCR used barcoded and J-beta primers. Through a template-switch adaptor with 12 random nucleotides, each cDNA molecule received a tag. TCRdb independently ran MiXCR on the 5' RACE reads; one entry per CDR3 protein. This sample has hundreds of thousands of distinct CDR3 sequences; roughly 21% occur once, and the top ten carry roughly 3.9%. The sample holds a few counts of this clonotype. The target antigen is unknown. Healthy Caucasian individuals from Russia aged about 6 to 100 were enrolled as donors. Every donor gave 8 to 10 milliliters of peripheral blood. The germline CDR1 and CDR2 sequences are SGHDN and FVKESK. V gave up 1 base and J gave up 7 bases, with 5 bases separating them. This CDR3 is built from 13 residues.

This receptor was identified in a man aged 70 or older in good health. Sequenced material: blood. The gene calls are TRBV14 and TRBJ1-6; the D is unclear. CDR3: CASSQVTNSPLHF. The CDR3 nucleotides read TGTGCCAGCAGCCAAGTCACAAATTCACCCCTCCACTTT.